The text below deals with one TCR beta chain. Its target is unknown. This sample stems from a study of T cell responses to AZD1222 COVID-19 vaccine. About the research overall: Second doses were pooled across both intervals (about 4 or about 12 weeks). Notes on the study in general: Every sample of the repertoires postdated the peak T cell response. Nearly half of spike-specific TCRs reportedly target unmutated variant regions. Regions 160-218 and 743-854 held dominance among vaccine-associated CD4 TCRs, which spanned spike.

Libraries were prepared by immunoSEQ multiplex PCR; TCRdb keeps only in-frame clonotypes and omits some of them. Here the sample spans more than 85,000 clones, around 90% being singletons. Trimming at V came to 3 bases and at J to 5 bases, leaving 3 bases not matched to a gene. In germline, CDR1 is SNHLY, CDR2 FYNNEI. The CDR3 spans 13 residues. Material: peripheral blood, obtained on day 0 of AZD1222 vaccination. This clonotype was sampled from an adult in good health. The chain joins TRBV2 to TRBJ2-5; TRBD2 aligns across 7 bases. As DNA, the CDR3 is TGTGCCAGCAGTGAGAACGGGGGGGAGACCCAGTACTTC. It yields the protein CASSENGGETQYF.